Listed below are T cell receptor beta chains from one sample, sequenced in a study of shared clonotypes between healthy human individuals. TCRdb keeps only in-frame clones here, not all; method: immunoSEQ multiplex PCR. The data contain some 580,000 clones, around 97% of them singletons. The material sequenced was naive CD4+ T cells sorted from blood. The source of these receptors is a woman younger than 45 in good health. CDR3s include the opening cysteine and the closing phenylalanine or tryptophan. D genes are given only for firm matches. A row's size may be missing; if present it is once, few, many or a size class.

cdr3_aa: CSAYGSDTEAFF
cdr3_nt: TGCAGCGCTTATGGTTCGGACACTGAAGCTTTCTTT
d_call: NA
j_call: TRBJ1-1
v_call: TRBV29-1
clone_size: once

cdr3_aa: CASSIDPMSSYEQYF
cdr3_nt: TGTGCCAGCAGCATAGATCCGATGAGCTCCTACGAGCAGTACTTC
d_call: NA
j_call: TRBJ2-7
v_call: TRBV6-5
clone_size: NA

cdr3_aa: CASSAHRGNEQFF
cdr3_nt: TGTGCCAGCAGTGCCCACAGGGGGAATGAGCAGTTCTTC
d_call: TRBD1
j_call: TRBJ2-1
v_call: TRBV6-1
clone_size: once

cdr3_aa: CASSLREDRVFRNTIYF
cdr3_nt: TGTGCCAGCAGCCTCAGGGAGGACAGGGTGTTTAGAAACACCATATATTTT
d_call: TRBD1
j_call: TRBJ1-3
v_call: TRBV9
clone_size: once

cdr3_aa: CASSQGTLGGRGYNEQFF
cdr3_nt: TGCGCCAGCAGCCAAGGAACCCTCGGAGGGAGGGGATACAATGAGCAGTTCTTC
d_call: TRBD2
j_call: TRBJ2-1
v_call: TRBV4-1
clone_size: NA

cdr3_aa: CASSPVAVWPYEQYF
cdr3_nt: TGTGCCAGCTCACCGGTAGCAGTGTGGCCCTACGAGCAGTACTTC
d_call: NA
j_call: TRBJ2-7
v_call: TRBV18
clone_size: NA

cdr3_aa: CASSPGGRTGELFF
cdr3_nt: TGTGCCAGCAGCCCCGGAGGAAGAACCGGGGAGCTGTTTTTT
d_call: NA
j_call: TRBJ2-2
v_call: TRBV28
clone_size: NA

cdr3_aa: CSVEGPTGQNYEQYF
cdr3_nt: TGCAGCGTTGAAGGCCCGACAGGACAGAATTACGAGCAGTACTTC
d_call: NA
j_call: TRBJ2-7
v_call: TRBV29-1
clone_size: NA

cdr3_aa: CASSLIGDARGNEQFF
cdr3_nt: TGTGCCAGCAGCTTGATCGGGGATGCTAGAGGCAATGAGCAGTTCTTC
d_call: NA
j_call: TRBJ2-1
v_call: TRBV5-6
clone_size: once

cdr3_aa: CASVTGDYGYTF
cdr3_nt: TGTGCCAGCGTGACAGGAGACTATGGCTACACCTTC
d_call: NA
j_call: TRBJ1-2
v_call: TRBV28
clone_size: NA

cdr3_aa: CASSLRDPLNEQFF
cdr3_nt: TGCGCCAGCAGCCTACGGGATCCGCTCAATGAGCAGTTCTTC
d_call: NA
j_call: TRBJ2-1
v_call: TRBV4-1
clone_size: NA

cdr3_aa: CASSPGTSNKETQYF
cdr3_nt: TGTGCCAGCAGCCCAGGGACTAGTAATAAAGAGACCCAGTACTTC
d_call: TRBD2
j_call: TRBJ2-5
v_call: TRBV7-9
clone_size: NA

cdr3_aa: CASSSGTGGYEQYF
cdr3_nt: TGTGCCAGTAGTTCCGGGACAGGGGGCTACGAGCAGTACTTC
d_call: TRBD1
j_call: TRBJ2-7
v_call: TRBV19
clone_size: once

cdr3_aa: CASSQGQDYTEAFF
cdr3_nt: TGTGCCAGCAGCCAAGGACAGGATTACACTGAAGCTTTCTTT
d_call: TRBD1
j_call: TRBJ1-1
v_call: TRBV6-5
clone_size: NA

cdr3_aa: CASSPRGGSAYEQYF
cdr3_nt: TGTGCCAGCAGCCCCCGCGGCGGGAGTGCCTACGAGCAGTACTTC
d_call: TRBD2
j_call: TRBJ2-7
v_call: TRBV9
clone_size: once

cdr3_aa: CASSDSGRLYTGELFF
cdr3_nt: TGTGCCAGCAGCGACTCGGGGCGGTTGTACACCGGGGAGCTGTTTTTT
d_call: NA
j_call: TRBJ2-2
v_call: TRBV9
clone_size: NA

cdr3_aa: CASSLEGPGAWSLSSYEQYF
cdr3_nt: TGTGCCAGCAGCTTAGAGGGGCCGGGGGCTTGGTCTCTGAGCTCCTACGAGCAGTACTTC
d_call: NA
j_call: TRBJ2-7
v_call: TRBV7-6
clone_size: NA

cdr3_aa: CASSLAGTGGQETQYF
cdr3_nt: TGCGCCAGCAGCTTGGCCGGGACAGGGGGCCAAGAGACCCAGTACTTC
d_call: TRBD1
j_call: TRBJ2-5
v_call: TRBV5-1
clone_size: NA

cdr3_aa: CASSDQFGGGTDTQYF
cdr3_nt: TGTGCCAGCAGTGATCAGTTTGGGGGGGGAACAGATACGCAGTATTTT
d_call: TRBD2
j_call: TRBJ2-3
v_call: TRBV6-1
clone_size: NA

cdr3_aa: CSAALLGGREVETQYF
cdr3_nt: TGCAGCGCCGCCCTCCTTGGTGGCAGGGAGGTAGAGACCCAGTACTTC
d_call: NA
j_call: TRBJ2-5
v_call: TRBV29-1
clone_size: NA

cdr3_aa: CASGRVGNEQFF
cdr3_nt: TGCGCCAGCGGCCGGGTTGGCAATGAGCAGTTCTTC
d_call: NA
j_call: TRBJ2-1
v_call: TRBV10-1
clone_size: NA

cdr3_aa: CASSFSSPGSTGELFF
cdr3_nt: TGTGCCAGCAGTTTTTCCTCGCCTGGGTCCACCGGGGAGCTGTTTTTT
d_call: NA
j_call: TRBJ2-2
v_call: TRBV27
clone_size: NA

cdr3_aa: CASLNTDSGNTIYF
cdr3_nt: TGTGCCAGCCTCAACACCGACTCTGGAAACACCATATATTTT
d_call: NA
j_call: TRBJ1-3
v_call: TRBV6-6
clone_size: NA

cdr3_aa: CASTGQGSSGNTIYF
cdr3_nt: TGTGCCAGCACAGGGCAGGGGAGCTCTGGAAACACCATATATTTT
d_call: NA
j_call: TRBJ1-3
v_call: TRBV28
clone_size: NA

cdr3_aa: CAISPGQGPYEQYF
cdr3_nt: TGTGCCATCAGTCCGGGACAGGGTCCCTACGAGCAGTACTTC
d_call: TRBD1
j_call: TRBJ2-7
v_call: TRBV10-3
clone_size: NA

cdr3_aa: CASGLYPYEQYF
cdr3_nt: TGTGCCAGCGGCCTTTATCCTTACGAGCAGTACTTC
d_call: NA
j_call: TRBJ2-7
v_call: TRBV28
clone_size: NA

cdr3_aa: CASSLWGETQYF
cdr3_nt: TGTGCCAGCAGCTTATGGGGGGAGACCCAGTACTTC
d_call: NA
j_call: TRBJ2-5
v_call: TRBV7-2
clone_size: NA

cdr3_aa: CSVENPATGESGYEQYF
cdr3_nt: TGCAGCGTTGAAAATCCGGCCACAGGGGAGAGCGGATACGAGCAGTACTTC
d_call: TRBD1
j_call: TRBJ2-7
v_call: TRBV29-1
clone_size: NA

cdr3_aa: CASSLLGTGPYEQYF
cdr3_nt: TGTGCCAGCAGTTTATTGGGGACAGGGCCCTACGAGCAGTACTTC
d_call: TRBD1
j_call: TRBJ2-7
v_call: TRBV27
clone_size: NA

cdr3_aa: CASSPPEGGGSQPQHF
cdr3_nt: TGTGCCAGCTCACCACCGGAGGGGGGTGGAAGTCAGCCCCAGCATTTT
d_call: NA
j_call: TRBJ1-5
v_call: TRBV18
clone_size: NA

cdr3_aa: CASSRQGAKNIQYF
cdr3_nt: TGTGCCAGCAGCCGACAGGGAGCCAAAAACATTCAGTACTTC
d_call: TRBD1
j_call: TRBJ2-4
v_call: TRBV14
clone_size: NA